This record looks at one TCR beta chain sequence and its context. No antigen is known for it. One end of the junction fails to match germline, which may point to a read error. The germline V gene has CDR1 MNHEY and CDR2 SVGAGI. The CDR3 spans 15 residues. This sample is drawn from a study of post-analysis software for immune sequencing data. Study summary: Courses of disease covered relapsing-remitting, secondary progressive and progressive-relapsing multiple sclerosis.

Presence of unique molecular identifiers characterized the TCR beta cDNA libraries. TCRdb redid the calling of the PCR reads with MiXCR, one entry per CDR3 protein. The table has fewer than 600,000 distinct CDR3 sequences, roughly 46% seen once. Whole-study findings and limits: Samples made in the same batch grouped tightly together by F measure. Four to six TRBV segments were more frequent in patients than controls; TRBV5-6, TRBV5-1 and TRBV20-1 belonged to this group. Normalized Chao1 diversity in multiple sclerosis patients fell significantly below that of controls.

What was sequenced was blood. The rearrangement links TRBV6-5 to TRBJ1-2; D remains ambiguous. The source is a girl between 10 and 17 years old with multiple sclerosis. CDR3 sequence (DNA): TGTGCCAGCAGTTACGAGGCATCTAGTCCGGATGGCCACACCTTC. Translation gives CASSYEASSPDGHTF.